This T cell receptor (beta chain) was sequenced in a study of read filtering for tumor transcriptome and immune sequencing. Study-wide context: Fewer than 10 patients were R-ISS I, approximately 15 were R-ISS II, more than five were R-ISS III.

V was pared by 0 bases and J by 4 bases, with 13 bases between. The CDR3 covers 15 residues. Germline loops: CDR1 DFQATT, CDR2 SNEGSKA (reference sequence). Study-wide findings and caveats: Even smaller IR-seq throughput identified most shared clonotypes.

The library was built from approximately 400 ng RNA with molecular barcoded adaptors for alpha/delta and beta/gamma chains. TCRdb used MiXCR to reprocess the reads, holding one entry per CDR3 protein. Here the sample spans over 50,000 distinct CDR3 sequences, approximately 19% being singletons. Sampling of bone marrow took place during active disease in every patient. This clonotype appeared many times. Its target is not known. The chain combines TRBV20-1 with TRBJ2-1, with TRBD2 as a possible D gene (6 bases). The clonotype was recovered from a donor aged 40 or older with multiple myeloma. Material: a population of CD138-negative cells sorted from bone marrow. In nucleotides, the CDR3 is TGCAGTGCTAGAGAGAATAGCGGAAATTACAATGAGCAGTTCTTC. It specifies CSARENSGNYNEQFF.